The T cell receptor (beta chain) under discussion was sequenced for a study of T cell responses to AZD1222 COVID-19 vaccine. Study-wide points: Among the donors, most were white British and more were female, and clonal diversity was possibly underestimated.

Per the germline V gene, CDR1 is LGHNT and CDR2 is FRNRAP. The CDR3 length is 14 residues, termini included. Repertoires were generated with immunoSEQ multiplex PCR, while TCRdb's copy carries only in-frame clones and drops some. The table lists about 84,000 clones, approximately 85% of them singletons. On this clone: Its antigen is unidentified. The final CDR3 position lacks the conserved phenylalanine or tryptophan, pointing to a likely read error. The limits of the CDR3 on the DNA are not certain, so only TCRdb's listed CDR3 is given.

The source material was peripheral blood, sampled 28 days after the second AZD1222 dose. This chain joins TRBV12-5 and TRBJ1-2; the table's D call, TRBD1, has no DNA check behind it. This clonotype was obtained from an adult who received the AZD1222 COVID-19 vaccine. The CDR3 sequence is CASGMLDLQGKTYG.